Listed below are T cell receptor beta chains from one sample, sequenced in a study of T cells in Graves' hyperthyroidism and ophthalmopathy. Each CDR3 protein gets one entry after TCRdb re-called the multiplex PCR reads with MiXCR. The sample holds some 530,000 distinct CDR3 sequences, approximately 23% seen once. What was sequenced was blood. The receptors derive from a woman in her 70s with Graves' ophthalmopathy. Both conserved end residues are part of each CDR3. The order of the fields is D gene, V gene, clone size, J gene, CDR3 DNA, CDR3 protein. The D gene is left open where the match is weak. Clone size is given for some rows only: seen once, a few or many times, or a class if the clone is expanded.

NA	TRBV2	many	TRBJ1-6	TGTGCCAGCACTCAGGAGAGCTCCTATAATTCACCCCTCCACTTT	CASTQESSYNSPLHF
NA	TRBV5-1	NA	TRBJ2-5	TGCGCCAGCAGCCCCAGTGGGCGGCAAGAGACCCAGTACTTC	CASSPSGRQETQYF
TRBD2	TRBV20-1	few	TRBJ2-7	TGCAGTGCCCGACTAGCGGGACCCTACGAGCAGTACTTC	CSARLAGPYEQYF
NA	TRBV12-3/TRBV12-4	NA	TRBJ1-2	TGTGCCAGCACCTTTATGCCCTCCGTGTATGGCTACACCTTC	CASTFMPSVYGYTF
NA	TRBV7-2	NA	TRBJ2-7	TGTGCCAGCAGCTTAACGGGGCAGACCAACGAGCAGTACTTC	CASSLTGQTNEQYF
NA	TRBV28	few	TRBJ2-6	TGTGCCAGCAGTGAGGACAACTCTGGGGCCAACGTCCTGACTTTC	CASSEDNSGANVLTF
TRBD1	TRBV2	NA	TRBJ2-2	TGTGCCAGCAGTTACAGGGGGCAGGGCGGGGAGCTGTTTTTT	CASSYRGQGGELFF
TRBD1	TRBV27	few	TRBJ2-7	TGTGCCAGCAGTTACGGACAGGGAAACTACGAGCAGTACTTC	CASSYGQGNYEQYF
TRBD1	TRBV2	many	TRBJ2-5	TGTGCCAGCAAGGGGGCGCCCTCCTTCCAAGAGACCCAGTACTTC	CASKGAPSFQETQYF
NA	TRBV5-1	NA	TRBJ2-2	TGCGCCAGCGGCCTGGCGGGCGTTCAGAACACCGGGGAGCTGTTTTTT	CASGLAGVQNTGELFF
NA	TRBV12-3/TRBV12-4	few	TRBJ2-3	TGTGCCAGCACAGTTGTTAGCGGCCTTAGCACAGATACGCAGTATTTT	CASTVVSGLSTDTQYF
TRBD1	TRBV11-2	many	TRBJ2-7	TGTGCCAGCACCCTACGGACAGGGGTGCGGGAGCAGTACTTC	CASTLRTGVREQYF
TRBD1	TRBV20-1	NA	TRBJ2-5	TGCAGTGCCGGGGGACAGGGGAAGACCCAGTACTTC	CSAGGQGKTQYF
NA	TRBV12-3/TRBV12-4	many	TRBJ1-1	TGTGCCAGCAGCCCATGGGGGCCGGCAGGGGCCACTGAAGCTTTCTTT	CASSPWGPAGATEAFF
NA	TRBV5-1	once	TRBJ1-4	TGCGCCAGCAGCTTGAACCCGACGGCATCTAATGAAAAACTGTTTTTT	CASSLNPTASNEKLFF
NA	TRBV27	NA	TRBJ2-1	TGTGCCAGCAGTGACAGCCTGGGGGATGAGCAGTTCTTC	CASSDSLGDEQFF
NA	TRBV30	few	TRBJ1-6	TGTGCCTGGAACACAAATAATTCACCCCTCCACTTT	CAWNTNNSPLHF
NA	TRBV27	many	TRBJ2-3	TGTGCCAGCAGTTTGAGGTATAGCACAGATACGCAGTATTTT	CASSLRYSTDTQYF
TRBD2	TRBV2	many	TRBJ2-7	TGTGCCAACTCTGGACTAGCGCGCCACGAGCAGTACTTC	CANSGLARHEQYF
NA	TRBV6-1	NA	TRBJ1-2	TGTGCCAGGCGTTCAGTTACCCCCTGGTCTAGCGGGCGCGTCCTTATTATATATGGCTACACCTTC	CARRSVTPWSSGRVLIIYGYTF
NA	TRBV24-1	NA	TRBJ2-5	TGTGCCACCAGTGATCGAACAGGTTTGGAGCAAGAGACCCAGTACTTC	CATSDRTGLEQETQYF
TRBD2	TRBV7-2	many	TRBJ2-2	TGTGCCAGCAGTCAACGGGGGGGGAGTAACACCGGGGAGCTGTTTTTT	CASSQRGGSNTGELFF
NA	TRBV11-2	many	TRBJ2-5	TGTGCCAGCAGCTTAGGACAGTTGGTAGCCCGGGAGACCCAGTACTTC	CASSLGQLVARETQYF
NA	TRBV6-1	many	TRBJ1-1	TGTGCCAGCAGAAAGGTGACTGAGGGCACTGAAGCTTTCTTT	CASRKVTEGTEAFF
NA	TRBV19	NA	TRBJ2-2	TGTGCCAGTACCCGGGGTGACACCGGGGAGCTGTTTTTT	CASTRGDTGELFF
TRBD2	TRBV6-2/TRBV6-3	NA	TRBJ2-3	TGTGCCAGCAGTTACCCCGAAACTAGCGACTACACAGATACGCAGTATTTT	CASSYPETSDYTDTQYF
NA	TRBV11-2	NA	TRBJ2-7	TGTGCCAGCAGCTTAGAGGGACTCGGGTACGAGCAGTACTTC	CASSLEGLGYEQYF
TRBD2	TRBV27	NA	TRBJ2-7	TGTGCCAGCAGTTTTGCCCTAGCGGGAGGTGGGGAGCAGTACTTC	CASSFALAGGGEQYF
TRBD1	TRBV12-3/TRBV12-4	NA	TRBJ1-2	TGTGCCAGCAGACCAGCCGGGACAGGGGGTGGCGACACCTTC	CASRPAGTGGGDTF
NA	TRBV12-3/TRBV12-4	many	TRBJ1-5	TGTGCCAGCAGCAAAGGGGCGGGGATTCCCAATCAGCCCCAGCATTTT	CASSKGAGIPNQPQHF
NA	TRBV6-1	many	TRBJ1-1	TGTGCCAGCAGTTTAGCGGGGCCTGAAGCTTTCTTT	CASSLAGPEAFF
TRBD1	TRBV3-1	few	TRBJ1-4	TGTGCCAGCAGCCAAAATACAGGGGGCCCTAATGAAAAACTGTTTTTT	CASSQNTGGPNEKLFF
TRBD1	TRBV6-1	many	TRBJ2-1	TGTGCCAGCAGTCCCCCCGCCGGGCAGGGGGCCGGTAATGAGCAGTTCTTC	CASSPPAGQGAGNEQFF
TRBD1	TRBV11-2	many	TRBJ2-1	TGTGCCAGCAGCTTGGGGACAGGCAATGAGCAGTTCTTC	CASSLGTGNEQFF
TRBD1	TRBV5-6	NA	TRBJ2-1	TGTGCCAGCAGCTTGTCGGGACAGGACACCTACAATGAGCAGTTCTTC	CASSLSGQDTYNEQFF
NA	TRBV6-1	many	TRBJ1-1	TGTGCCAGCAGTGACGGGTTCAACACTGAAGCTTTCTTT	CASSDGFNTEAFF
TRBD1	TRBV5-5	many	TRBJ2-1	TGTGCCAGCAGCCCGGGGGTGGCAGGGGGCTATGAGCAGTTCTTC	CASSPGVAGGYEQFF
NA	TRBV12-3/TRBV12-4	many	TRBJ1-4	TGTGCCAGCAGTTTGGACGCTTTGAATGAAAAACTGTTTTTT	CASSLDALNEKLFF
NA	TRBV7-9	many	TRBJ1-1	TGTGCCAGCAGCTTAGAAGGAGTAAGTGAAGCTTTCTTT	CASSLEGVSEAFF
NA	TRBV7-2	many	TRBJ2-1	TGTGCCAGCAGCTTTCTCCTAGTAGGGGGAGGGAATGAGCAGTTCTTC	CASSFLLVGGGNEQFF
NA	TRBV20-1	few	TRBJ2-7	TGCAGTGCTTCGGGACTCAGAAACTCCTACGAGCAGTACTTC	CSASGLRNSYEQYF
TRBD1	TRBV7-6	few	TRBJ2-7	TGTGCCGGCAGCTTATTTAGAGGCGACAGGGGATCCGAGCAGTACTTC	CAGSLFRGDRGSEQYF
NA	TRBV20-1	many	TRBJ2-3	TGCAGTGCTTTGAGGGCCCGAGGGCGCACAGATACGCAGTATTTT	CSALRARGRTDTQYF
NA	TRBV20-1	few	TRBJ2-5	TGCAGTGCTAGAATCCGAGGGGGGGGGCAAGAGACCCAGTACTTC	CSARIRGGGQETQYF
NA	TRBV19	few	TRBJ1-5	TGTGCCAGTACTCATTTTCTTCGACAGACTAGCAATCAGCCCCAGCATTTT	CASTHFLRQTSNQPQHF